This T cell receptor beta chain was sequenced during a study of blood T cell repertoires in COVID-19. Assay: immunoSEQ multiplex PCR; the TCRdb copy retains only in-frame clones and omits some. Among 98,000 or so clones listed, approximately 83% were seen once. Germline V gene lookup returns CDR1 LNHDA and CDR2 SQIVND (reference sequence). V lost 10 bases, J lost 0 bases, and 8 bases stayed unmatched. The CDR3 extends over 15 amino acids. The chain has TRBV19 and TRBJ2-2; 7 bases map to TRBD1. The sequence came from an elderly woman with active or convalescent COVID-19. The sequencing sample was made of peripheral blood. CDR3 coding DNA: TGTGCCACCAAATTAGGACAGGCGAACACCGGGGAGCTGTTTTTT. Its translation is CATKLGQANTGELFF.